What follows are 15 T cell receptor beta chains derived from one specimen sequenced in a study of regulatory T cells in long-lasting Graves disease. As for time point: newly diagnosed GD, antithyroid drugs for less than 3 months. PBMCs were the source of the RNA used for TCR sequencing. According to the study, TCR beta libraries were built with iRepertoire HTBI primers and CDR3-region Arm-PCR. Using its own MiXCR run on the multiplex PCR reads, TCRdb lists one record per CDR3 protein. The sample holds approximately 390,000 distinct CDR3 sequences; 15% to 20% are singletons and the top ten take just over 20%. These data also formed part of another study, on T cells in Graves' hyperthyroidism and ophthalmopathy.

Material: peripheral blood mononuclear cells (PBMCs), obtained at new diagnosis, from a patient treated with antithyroid drugs. Every receptor here comes from a young woman with Graves disease.

This clonotype has ten or more counts. The chain links TRBV6-1 to TRBJ2-5; TRBD1 matches 7 bases. The CDR3 runs 15 residues. The germline gives CDR1 MNHNS, CDR2 SASEGT. Losses at the gene ends were 5 bases for V and 2 bases for J; bases not matched to a gene: 8. CDR3 nucleotide sequence: TGTGCCAGCAGTATACCGGGACAGCTACAAGAGACCCAGTACTTC. Its translation: CASSIPGQLQETQYF.

This clonotype was found many times. The chain employs TRBV7-3 and TRBJ2-5; D is perhaps TRBD2 (5 bases). The CDR3 runs to 13 residues. Germline lookup yields CDR1 SGHTA and CDR2 FQGTGA. V lost 2 bases and J 7 bases, leaving 11 bases between the germline ends. This CDR3 is CASSLGRLGTQYF. The CDR3 DNA follows: TGTGCCAGCAGCTTAGGGAGACTCGGGACCCAGTACTTC. Variable domain in full (rest from reference TRBV7-3 and TRBJ2-5): GAGVSQTPSNKVTEKGKYVELRCDPISGHTALYWYRQSLGQGPEFLIYFQGTGAADDSGLPNDRFFAVRPEGSVSTLKIQRTERGDSAVYLCASSLGRLGTQYFGPGTRLLVL.

Many counts were recorded for this clonotype. The J gene is TRBJ1-5, the V gene TRBV30; 7 bases agree with TRBD1. There are 13 residues in the CDR3. V shed 3 bases and J 7 bases; nucleotides not matched to a gene: 6. Germline values: CDR1 GTSNPN, CDR2 SVGIG (reference sequence). The chain's CDR3 is CAWSDREGQPQHF. The CDR3 DNA is TGTGCCTGGAGCGACAGGGAGGGCCAGCCCCAGCATTTT.

In the case of this clonotype: Compared with germline, one end of the junction differs, possibly owing to a read error. The CDR3 sequence: CASSLEWGETQHF. The CDR3 DNA is TGCGCCAGCAGCTTGGAATGGGGTGAGACCCAGCACTTC. V is TRBV5-1 and J is TRBJ2-5; D unresolved. Germline lookup yields CDR1 SGHRS and CDR2 YFSETQ. CDR3 length: 13 residues.

This clonotype was seen at least ten times. The chain has TRBV5-1 and TRBJ2-2, with 9 bases fitting TRBD2. The CDR3 totals 16 residues. The germline CDR1 and CDR2 sequences are SGHRS and YFSETQ. The junction had 4 bases not matched to a gene; V was cut back by 3 bases and J by 1 base. The CDR3, as DNA: TGCGCCAGCAGCTACCGGACTAGCGTGAACACCGGGGAGCTGTTTTTT. Translated, it gives CASSYRTSVNTGELFF.

This clonotype was seen many times. The J gene is TRBJ1-6, the V gene TRBV30; no firm D call. With 4 bases removed from V and 7 bases from J, the gap between germline ends came to 8 bases. The CDR3 contains 12 residues. Per germline, CDR1 GTSNPN and CDR2 SVGIG (reference sequence). The CDR3 nucleotides are TGTGCCTGGAAGAATCCGAATTCACCCCTCCACTTT. Translation gives CAWKNPNSPLHF.

About this clonotype itself: A read error is possible here, since a much larger clone lies one base away. The rearrangement joins TRBV6-5 to TRBJ2-7; 7 nucleotides line up with TRBD1. CDR1 and CDR2 from the germline V gene are MNHEY and SVGAGI. V shed 2 bases and J 2 bases; nucleotides not matched to a gene: 6. The length of the CDR3 is 15 residues. The CDR3, as DNA: TGTGCCAGCAGTTACGATAGGGGGCGGACCTACGAGCAGTACTTC. This encodes CASSYDRGRTYEQYF.

Many counts were recorded for this clonotype. The gene calls are TRBV7-9 and TRBJ1-6; a weak D match, TRBD1 (5 bases). Germline V gene sequence: CDR1 SEHNR, CDR2 FQNEAQ (reference sequence). V was trimmed by 5 bases and J by 9 bases, leaving 14 bases between them. There are 14 residues in the CDR3. Here the CDR3 reads CASSNIGGASPLHF. The CDR3 DNA sequence: TGTGCCAGCAGCAATATTGGAGGGGCTTCACCCCTCCACTTT.

This clonotype was observed at least ten times. CDR3 loop: CASSRSGGNQPQHF. In DNA, the CDR3 is TGTGCCAGCAGCCGTAGCGGGGGCAATCAGCCCCAGCATTTT. The genes are TRBV12-3 or TRBV12-4 and TRBJ1-5; D unresolved. V shed 6 bases and J shed 2 bases, with 11 bases lying between them. The CDR3 extends over 14 amino acids.

The sample holds many counts of this clonotype. The chain employs TRBV2 and TRBJ2-3, with TRBD1 as a possible D gene (6 bases). There are 17 residues in the CDR3. V lost 8 bases to trimming and J lost 2 bases, with 23 bases between them. Germline CDR1 SNHLY, CDR2 FYNNEI. For the CDR3, the DNA is TGTGCCAGCGGGAACCGACAGGTGACGAGGGTCACAGATACGCAGTATTTT. Its protein is CASGNRQVTRVTDTQYF.

This chain links TRBV15 with TRBJ2-3, with unresolved D. CDR3 length: 12 residues. V lost 0 bases and J lost 4, with 2 bases in between. Looked up from germline, CDR1 is LNHNV and CDR2 is YYDKDF (reference sequence). The CDR3 spells CATSRDSDTQYF. Here the CDR3 DNA reads TGTGCCACCAGCAGAGATTCAGATACGCAGTATTTT.

The chain links TRBV6-1 to TRBJ1-3, with D hard to call. The CDR3 is 13 amino acids. CDR1 is MNHNS, CDR2 SASEGT, per germline. Trimming pared 6 bases from V and 0 bases from J, leaving 6 bases between. This chain's CDR3 is CASRAPSGNTIYF. The CDR3, as DNA: TGTGCCAGCAGGGCCCCCTCTGGAAACACCATATATTTT.

At least ten counts were recorded for this clonotype. The chain carries TRBV2 and TRBJ2-1, with D perhaps matching TRBD1 (6 bases). V was shortened by 6 bases and J by 6 bases, with 12 bases between the two germline ends. Germline CDR1 reads SNHLY; CDR2 reads FYNNEI. The CDR3 runs 13 residues. CDR3 in DNA: TGTGCCAGCAGGAAACAGGGCGTCAATGAGCAGTTCTTC. This translates into CASRKQGVNEQFF. The entire variable domain, with the rest obtained from reference TRBV2 and TRBJ2-1, is as follows: EPEVTQTPSHQVTQMGQEVILRCVPISNHLYFYWYRQILGQKVEFLVSFYNNEISEKSEIFDDQFSVERPDGSNFTLKIRSTKLEDSAMYFCASRKQGVNEQFFGPGTRLTVL.

The chain has TRBV20-1 and TRBJ2-7; 7 nucleotides match TRBD2. Trimming cost V 5 bases and J 2 bases; bases outside gene matches: 6. Per germline, CDR1 DFQATT and CDR2 SNEGSKA (reference sequence). This CDR3 has 13 residues. CDR3: CSAGGDPAYEQYF. Here the CDR3 DNA reads TGCAGTGCTGGGGGGGACCCCGCCTACGAGCAGTACTTC.

There are many counts of this clonotype. V is TRBV28 and J is TRBJ2-3; D possibly corresponds to TRBD2 (7 bases). This CDR3 region has 16 residues. CDR1 and CDR2 from the germline V gene are MDHEN and SYDVKM. V was pared by 1 base and J by 0 bases, with 11 bases between. The CDR3 sequence is CASSLYPGGSTDTQYF. The DNA for the CDR3 is TGTGCCAGCAGTTTATATCCGGGGGGCAGCACAGATACGCAGTATTTT. Based on the CDR3 plus reference TRBV28 and TRBJ2-3, the full variable domain is DVKVTQSSRYLVKRTGEKVFLECVQDMDHENMFWYRQDPGLGLRLIYFSYDVKMKEKGDIPEGYSVSREKKERFSLILESASTNQTSMYLCASSLYPGGSTDTQYFGPGTRLTVL.